The clone carrying this T cell receptor beta chain was found many times. As yet, its antigen is unknown. The data are from a study of CD8+CD57+ T cells in acquired aplastic anemia. The study's findings and limits: The study identified more than 25 CD8+ CDR3 sequences shared by patients and controls. Patients did not significantly differ from controls in CD8+ Simpson's diversity.

In germline, CDR1 is SGHRS, CDR2 YFSETQ. The CDR3 is 15 residues long. With 4 bases removed from V and 4 bases from J, the gap between germline ends came to 16 bases. Sequenced patients had shown CD8+CD57+ cell expansion by flow cytometry. The blood sampling took place in patients who had so far received no therapy. It was genomic DNA that served as the template for profiling TCR beta VDJ and CDR3. One entry per CDR3 protein, called by TCRdb with MiXCR from the reads. This table has around 180,000 distinct CDR3 sequences, roughly half appearing once. Sequenced sample: sorted CD4+, CD8+, or CD8+CD57+ T cells (not recorded which) from PBMCs. The origin of this receptor is a human donor with aplastic anemia. The chain is built from TRBV5-1 and TRBJ2-3, with D possibly being TRBD2 (6 bases). CDR3 in DNA: TGCGCCAGCAGCAGGGACTCCACCTCCCCAGATACGCAGTATTTT. Its protein product is CASSRDSTSPDTQYF.